These 30 T cell receptor beta chains came from one sample sequenced in a study of beta chain features in type 1 diabetes. TCRB transcripts that were expressed got sequenced, as all of the isolated RNA had been reverse transcribed. Sequenced by immunoSEQ multiplex PCR; TCRdb stores in-frame clones only, minus some. The sample consists of fewer than 400,000 clones, around 7.6% of them appearing once. Sequencing input: central memory CD4+ T cells from blood. The origin of the receptors is a woman aged 18-29 years in good health.

The CDR3 coding sequence is TGTGCCAGCAGTTCCTTGACTAGACTTGGAACCGGGGAGCTGTTTTTT. The encoded protein is CASSSLTRLGTGELFF. The chain carries TRBV27 and TRBJ2-2; TRBD2 might be the D (6 bases). Trimming took off 4 bases at V and 5 bases at J, with 17 bases between the two ends. Germline V lookup: CDR1 MNHEY, CDR2 SMNVEV (reference sequence). The CDR3 covers 16 residues.

V gene TRBV7-2 combines with J gene TRBJ2-3; D uncertain. Germline loops: CDR1 SGHTA, CDR2 FQGNSA. V lost 8 bases and J 1 base, leaving 10 bases between the germline ends. There are 13 residues in the CDR3. The CDR3 DNA sequence: TGTGCCAGCGGGCTAGATCGCACAGATACGCAGTATTTT. Translated, it gives CASGLDRTDTQYF.

Ten or more counts support this clone. The chain recombines TRBV6-5 with TRBJ2-5, with D perhaps TRBD1 or TRBD2 (5 bases each). The CDR3 extends over 15 amino acids. V lost 2 bases and J 0 bases, leaving 10 bases between the germline ends. Germline CDR1 is MNHEY and CDR2 is SVGAGI. CDR3 amino acids: CASSYGTLDQETQYF. The CDR3, as DNA: TGTGCCAGCAGTTACGGGACCCTTGACCAAGAGACCCAGTACTTC.

V is TRBV18 and J is TRBJ1-3; D not certain. The CDR3 loop spans 15 amino acids. The germline V and J ends were trimmed by 6 bases and 0 bases, with 12 bases remaining between them. CDR1 is KGHSH, CDR2 LQKENI, per germline. DNA for the CDR3: TGTGCCAGCTCCCTCGGTGAGGGCTCTGGAAACACCATATATTTT. Its protein is CASSLGEGSGNTIYF. Filled out from reference TRBV18 and TRBJ1-3, the complete variable domain reads NAGVMQNPRHLVRRRGQEARLRCSPMKGHSHVYWYRQLPEEGLKFMVYLQKENIIDESGMPKERFSAEFPKEGPSILRIQQVVRGDSAAYFCASSLGEGSGNTIYFGEGSWLTVV.

V usage is TRBV11-2 and J usage is TRBJ2-7; D remains unclear. V lost 1 base, J lost 4 bases, and 8 bases lay in between. CDR1 and CDR2 from the germline V gene are SGHAT and FQNNGV. This CDR3 comprises 13 residues. The CDR3 region has the DNA TGTGCCAGCAGCTTAGGGCCCGAATACGAGCAGTACTTC. As protein: CASSLGPEYEQYF.

V gene TRBV7-9 combines with J gene TRBJ2-1, with TRBD1 matching over 9 bases. There are 11 residues in the CDR3. Germline-derived CDR1 and CDR2 are SEHNR and FQNEAQ (reference sequence). The J segment lost 15 bases and the V segment lost 3 bases, leaving 3 bases of the junction unmatched. The CDR3 DNA is TGTGCCAGCAGCTTCGGACAGGGGCTGTTCTTC. Its protein product is CASSFGQGLFF. Full variable domain (rest looked up from reference TRBV7-9 and TRBJ2-1): DTGVSQNPRHKITKRGQNVTFRCDPISEHNRLYWYRQTLGQGPEFLTYFQNEAQLEKSRLLSDRFSAERPKGSFSTLEIQRTEQGDSAMYLCASSFGQGLFFGPGTRLTVL.

DNA of the CDR3: TGTGCCAGCAGTTTACTGTCGACTAGCGGGAGTGATGAGCAGTTCTTC. It specifies CASSLLSTSGSDEQFF. The rearrangement uses TRBV27 and TRBJ2-1, with TRBD2 identical over 12 bases. The J segment lost 8 bases and the V segment lost 2 bases, leaving 7 bases of the junction unmatched. Germline CDR1 is MNHEY and CDR2 is SMNVEV (reference sequence). CDR3 length equals 16 residues.

The chain joins TRBV27 to TRBJ1-2; unclear D gene. Germline-derived CDR1 and CDR2 are MNHEY and SMNVEV (reference sequence). V was shortened by 6 bases and J by 0 bases, with 11 bases between the two germline ends. The CDR3 is made up of 14 amino acids. The CDR3 bases are TGTGCCAGCAGGCTAGGGATCTCTAACTATGGCTACACCTTC. Translating it yields CASRLGISNYGYTF.

This clone was seen more than once but under ten times. V is TRBV7-2 and J is TRBJ1-2, with D possibly TRBD1 on 6 matching bases. V was cut by 3 bases and J by 4 bases, with 12 bases left in between. Germline V gene sequence: CDR1 SGHTA, CDR2 FQGNSA. There are 14 residues in the CDR3. The CDR3 nucleotides are TGTGCCAGCAGCTTCAGGGGCGCGGGCTATGGCTACACCTTC. Translated, it gives CASSFRGAGYGYTF.

The rearrangement joins TRBV7-3 to TRBJ2-6; the match to TRBD1 covers 7 bases. Germline V lookup: CDR1 SGHTA, CDR2 FQGTGA. V was clipped by 3 bases and J by 2 bases; unmatched bases: 1. CDR3 length: 15 amino acids. CDR3 sequence: CASSFTGAGANVLTF. The DNA of the CDR3 is TGTGCCAGCAGCTTTACAGGGGCTGGGGCCAACGTCCTGACTTTC.

Only a few counts were recorded for this clone. The CDR3 region has the DNA TGTGCCAGCAAGCGGGACAGGTTTATGAACTACGAGCAGTACTTC. Its translation: CASKRDRFMNYEQYF. The V gene is TRBV6-1, the J gene TRBJ2-5; D perhaps matches TRBD1 (8 bases). The J call is in doubt because the DNA end fits TRBJ2-7 better. CDR1 is MNHNS and CDR2 is SASEGT in the germline V gene. The CDR3 length is 15 residues.

This clone was recorded a few times. The V and J genes are TRBV10-3 and TRBJ1-5, with D unresolved. Germline lookup yields CDR1 ENHRY and CDR2 SYGVKD. This CDR3 contains 13 residues. Trimming pared 5 bases from V and 3 bases from J, leaving 8 bases between. The CDR3 region is CAISTQVNQPQHF. The CDR3 coding sequence is TGTGCCATCAGTACTCAGGTCAATCAGCCCCAGCATTTT.

The chain recombines TRBV25-1 with TRBJ1-4; D perhaps matches TRBD1 (5 bases). The length of the CDR3 is 15 residues. Germline V gene sequence: CDR1 MGHDK, CDR2 SYGVNS. The germline V and J ends were trimmed by 1 base and 6 bases, with 12 bases remaining between them. For the CDR3, the DNA is TGTGCCAGCAGTGAATTGGGAGAGGGGCATGAAAAACTGTTTTTT. Translated, it gives CASSELGEGHEKLFF.

V gene TRBV7-9 combines with J gene TRBJ1-3; no reliable D call. The ends were cut back, 5 bases at V and 0 bases at J, with 11 bases in the middle. The CDR3 totals 15 residues. CDR1 and CDR2 from the germline V gene are SEHNR and FQNEAQ (reference sequence). The CDR3 protein is CASSPSATSGNTIYF. The CDR3 nucleotides are TGTGCCAGCAGCCCCTCCGCGACCTCTGGAAACACCATATATTTT.

This clone was seen ten or more times. In the same sample, other DNA sequences code for this CDR3. The chain is built from TRBV18 and TRBJ1-1; TRBD1 agrees at 7 bases. V lost 3 bases and J lost 0; bases outside the gene matches: 7. CDR1 and CDR2 from the germline V gene are KGHSH and LQKENI. The CDR3 consists of 16 residues. The DNA for the CDR3 is TGTGCCAGCTCACCCTTAAGGGACAGCCTGAACACTGAAGCTTTCTTT. Translated, it gives CASSPLRDSLNTEAFF.

This clone was found many times. The rearrangement uses TRBV10-3 and TRBJ1-5; D call uncertain. The germline gives CDR1 ENHRY, CDR2 SYGVKD. V was cut by 5 bases and J by 0 bases, with 5 bases left in between. The CDR3 totals 13 residues. CDR3 coding DNA: TGTGCCATCAGTCTCAGTAGCAATCAGCCCCAGCATTTT. Protein: CAISLSSNQPQHF.

This chain connects TRBV28 to TRBJ2-2, with D perhaps TRBD2 (7 bases). V gave up 2 bases and J gave up 4 bases, with 11 bases separating them. The germline V gene encodes CDR1 MDHEN and CDR2 SYDVKM. The CDR3 contains 15 residues. CDR3 nucleotides: TGTGCCAGCAGTTTAGCAGGGGAGGGCACCGGGGAGCTGTTTTTT. Protein: CASSLAGEGTGELFF.

This clone was counted at least ten times. This chain connects TRBV7-2 to TRBJ2-7; D possibly matches TRBD1 or TRBD2 (5 bases each). CDR1 is SGHTA, CDR2 FQGNSA, per germline. The CDR3 has 14 residues. With 5 bases removed from V and 3 bases from J, the gap between germline ends came to 14 bases. The CDR3 loop reads CASSRDPGVYEQYF. CDR3 DNA sequence: TGTGCCAGCAGCCGGGACCCGGGCGTCTACGAGCAGTACTTC.

This clone occurred a few times. The chain combines TRBV6-1 with TRBJ2-2, with TRBD2 matching 7 bases. The CDR3 consists of 14 residues. With 10 bases clipped from V and 0 bases from J, the junction kept 5 bases outside the gene matches. CDR1 and CDR2 (germline): MNHNS, SASEGT. The CDR3 DNA is TGTGCCACCATGACTAGCTCGAACACCGGGGAGCTGTTTTTT. It codes for CATMTSSNTGELFF.

This clone was seen repeatedly, ten times or more. The V and J genes are TRBV7-8 and TRBJ1-4; 7 bases agree with TRBD1. V gave up 5 bases and J gave up 0 bases; unmatched junction bases: 9. The CDR3 totals 17 residues. From germline, CDR1 is SGHVS and CDR2 FQNEAQ. The CDR3 DNA follows: TGTGCCAGCAGCGACAGACAGGGATCCTCAACTAATGAAAAACTGTTTTTT. This gives the protein CASSDRQGSSTNEKLFF. Based on the CDR3 plus reference TRBV7-8 and TRBJ1-4, the full variable domain is GAGVSQSPRYKVAKRGQDVALRCDPISGHVSLFWYQQALGQGPEFLTYFQNEAQLDKSGLPSDRFFAERPEGSVSTLKIQRTQQEDSAVYLCASSDRQGSSTNEKLFFGSGTQLSVL.

The rearrangement uses TRBV7-8 and TRBJ2-2; TRBD2 aligns across 13 bases. Germline V gene sequence: CDR1 SGHVS, CDR2 FQNEAQ. The CDR3 consists of 16 residues. The trim removed 7 bases at V and 7 bases at J, leaving 9 bases unmatched. This chain's CDR3 is CASKPRTSGSDGELFF. In nucleotides, the CDR3 is TGTGCCAGCAAACCCAGGACTAGCGGGAGCGACGGGGAGCTGTTTTTT.

V gene TRBV11-1 combines with J gene TRBJ2-5, with a weak D call TRBD1 (5 bases). CDR3 size: 14 residues. Trimming took 5 bases from V and 1 from J, leaving 11 bases between them. From germline, CDR1 is SGHAT and CDR2 FQDESV (reference sequence). DNA of the CDR3: TGTGCCAGCAGCCAAGGGGCAGTCCAAGAGACCCAGTACTTC. Protein sequence: CASSQGAVQETQYF.

CDR3 DNA sequence: TGCAGCGCCGATGGATCGCAGGGGTATTTGACAGATACGCAGTATTTT. Its protein product is CSADGSQGYLTDTQYF. The gene calls are TRBV29-1 and TRBJ2-3, with a possible D match to TRBD1 (6 bases). Germline CDR1 is SQVTM and CDR2 is ANQGSEA. There are 16 residues in the CDR3. Trimming left V 7 bases short and J 3 bases short, with 23 bases between.

The sample holds many counts of this clone. V and J are TRBV7-2 and TRBJ2-7, with D unresolved. The germline CDR1 and CDR2 sequences are SGHTA and FQGNSA. The CDR3 is made up of 12 amino acids. Deletions cut 1 base from V and 5 bases from J, with 6 bases between. The CDR3 DNA reads as TGTGCCAGCAGCTTAGTGGTCCACGAGCAGTACTTC. The encoded protein is CASSLVVHEQYF.

This clone was seen repeatedly, ten times or more. The chain couples TRBV7-9 to TRBJ1-5, with D unclear. CDR1 and CDR2 from the germline V gene are SEHNR and FQNEAQ (reference sequence). The germline V and J ends were trimmed by 1 base and 11 bases, with 9 bases remaining between them. The CDR3 sequence is 12 residues long. This CDR3 reads CASSLDYTAQHF. The CDR3 DNA follows: TGTGCCAGCAGCTTAGATTACACAGCCCAGCATTTT.

This chain connects TRBV20-1 to TRBJ2-7; possibly TRBD2 for D (6 bases). The CDR3 runs to 10 residues. V lost 5 bases and J lost 9, with 11 bases in between. Looked up from germline, CDR1 is DFQATT and CDR2 is SNEGSKA (reference sequence). In DNA, the CDR3 is TGCAGTGCTGCCGGGGGAGGGCAGTACTTC. Translated: CSAAGGGQYF.

The chain links TRBV18 to TRBJ2-5; a weak D match, TRBD2 (6 bases). This CDR3 is built from 15 residues. V was clipped by 4 bases and J by 4 bases, with 16 bases between them. Germline V gene lookup returns CDR1 KGHSH and CDR2 LQKENI. Written as DNA, the CDR3 is TGTGCCAGCTCACTTAGGGCGTCGGAGGGAGAGACCCAGTACTTC. Translation: CASSLRASEGETQYF.

Notes on this clone: The same CDR3 also results from other DNA sequences found in this sample. The chain joins TRBV5-1 to TRBJ2-1; the match to TRBD1 covers 9 bases. V was clipped by 4 bases and J by 1 base; unmatched bases: 3. This CDR3 is 15 amino acids long. Germline lookup yields CDR1 SGHRS and CDR2 YFSETQ. CDR3 nucleotide sequence: TGCGCCAGCAGCCTAGGACAGGGGTCCTACAATGAGCAGTTCTTC. The encoded protein is CASSLGQGSYNEQFF.

V gene TRBV10-3 combines with J gene TRBJ2-5, with 7 bases lining up with TRBD1. This CDR3 is built from 14 residues. CDR1 is ENHRY and CDR2 is SYGVKD in the germline V gene. Losses at the gene ends were 3 bases for V and 2 bases for J; bases not matched to a gene: 3. In nucleotides, the CDR3 is TGTGCCATCAGTGATGGACAGGATCAAGAGACCCAGTACTTC. Protein product: CAISDGQDQETQYF.

The genes are TRBV28 and TRBJ1-5; no firm D call. The CDR3 has 11 residues. V dropped 8 bases and J dropped 9 bases, with 11 bases sitting between them. Germline-derived CDR1 and CDR2 are MDHEN and SYDVKM. The CDR3 coding sequence is TGTGCCAGCGCTAGTAGCACGCCCCAGCATTTT. Protein product: CASASSTPQHF.